These T cell receptor beta chains were read from a single sample in a study of a mutant IDH1 vaccine in newly diagnosed glioma. The assay was immunoSEQ multiplex PCR, and TCRdb's table has in-frame clones only and misses some. The data show about 38,000 clones, 92% seen once. The sample was PBMCs, taken from a glioma patient treated with radiotherapy, temozolomide or both. The receptors originated from a man aged 18 to 30 with glioma. The CDR3 runs from the conserved cysteine through the conserved F or W. A D gene is named only where the DNA matches it firmly. Only some rows state a clone size, as once, few, many or a class for expanded clones.

size: NA; V: TRBV9; D: NA; J: TRBJ2-7; DNA: TGTGCCAGCAGCGTAGCGCCGGATTCCTACGAGCAGTACTTC; CDR3: CASSVAPDSYEQYF
size: NA; V: TRBV30; D: NA; J: TRBJ1-5; DNA: TGTGCCTGGAGTGTAGGGGGGGCCCTTAGCAATCAGCCCCAGCATTTT; CDR3: CAWSVGGALSNQPQHF
size: NA; V: TRBV15; D: NA; J: TRBJ2-7; DNA: TGTGCCACCAGCAGAGAGGTCGGATACGAGCAGTACTTC; CDR3: CATSREVGYEQYF
size: NA; V: TRBV6-1; D: NA; J: TRBJ1-1; DNA: TGTGCCAGCAGTGGGTCAATGACAGAAGCTTTCTTT; CDR3: CASSGSMTEAFF
size: NA; V: TRBV10-3; D: NA; J: TRBJ2-7; DNA: TGTGCCATCAGCTCAAGCCTCCCCACCTACGAGCAGTACTTC; CDR3: CAISSSLPTYEQYF
size: NA; V: TRBV2; D: NA; J: TRBJ2-7; DNA: TGTGCCAGCAGTGAAGTCGATAGCTACGAGCAGTACTTC; CDR3: CASSEVDSYEQYF
size: once; V: TRBV7-2; D: NA; J: TRBJ2-2; DNA: TGTGCCAGCAGCCCAGGACAAAATGGGGAGCTGTTTTTT; CDR3: CASSPGQNGELFF
size: NA; V: TRBV19; D: NA; J: TRBJ2-7; DNA: TGTGCCAGTAGTCGGGGCTACGAGCAGTACTTC; CDR3: CASSRGYEQYF
size: few; V: TRBV15; D: NA; J: TRBJ2-7; DNA: TGTGCCACCAGCCTGGGAGCCAACTACGAGCAGTACTTC; CDR3: CATSLGANYEQYF
size: NA; V: TRBV6-6; D: NA; J: TRBJ2-5; DNA: TGTGCCAGCAGCCTCACGGGAGTGGAGACCCAGTACTTC; CDR3: CASSLTGVETQYF
size: NA; V: TRBV5-1; D: TRBD1; J: TRBJ1-1; DNA: TGCGCCAGCCGGGACAGCTCCCTGAACACTGAAGCTTTCTTT; CDR3: CASRDSSLNTEAFF
size: NA; V: TRBV30; D: TRBD1; J: TRBJ1-5; DNA: TGTGCCTGGTCGGGACAGGGGGGAATTAGCAATCAGCCCCAGCATTTT; CDR3: CAWSGQGGISNQPQHF
size: NA; V: TRBV28; D: TRBD2; J: TRBJ2-7; DNA: TGTGCCAGCAGTCCTAGCGGCCGGAGGTACGAGCAGTACTTC; CDR3: CASSPSGRRYEQYF
size: once; V: TRBV28; D: TRBD1; J: TRBJ1-5; DNA: TGTGCCAGCCGGGGACAGGGGGATCATAATCAGCCCCAGCATTTT; CDR3: CASRGQGDHNQPQHF
size: NA; V: TRBV19; D: TRBD2; J: TRBJ2-7; DNA: TGTGCCAGTAAGGTCGTGGCGGGGGCCTACGAGCAGTACTTC; CDR3: CASKVVAGAYEQYF
size: NA; V: TRBV18; D: NA; J: TRBJ1-4; DNA: TGTGCCAGCTCACAAACGAATCCGGGACGGGAGAATGAAAAACTGTTTTTT; CDR3: CASSQTNPGRENEKLFF
size: NA; V: TRBV27; D: TRBD1; J: TRBJ2-7; DNA: TGTGCCAGCAGTTTACGGGCCGGGACAGGATACGAGCAGTACTTC; CDR3: CASSLRAGTGYEQYF
size: NA; V: TRBV12-2; D: NA; J: TRBJ2-4; DNA: TGTGCAAGTCGCTTAGGACTAGCTCCGGCGCTCAAAAACATTCAGTACTTC; CDR3: CASRLGLAPALKNIQYF
size: few; V: TRBV19; D: NA; J: TRBJ2-1; DNA: TGTGCCAGTAGTGAGCGCGACTCCTACAATGAGCAGTTCTTC; CDR3: CASSERDSYNEQFF
size: few; V: TRBV18; D: NA; J: TRBJ1-1; DNA: TGTGCCAGCTCAGCAGGGCTGAGCACTGAAGCTTTCTTT; CDR3: CASSAGLSTEAFF
size: NA; V: TRBV6-5; D: NA; J: TRBJ1-5; DNA: TGTGCCAGCAGTTACGAGGGGACTGGCAATCAGCCCCAGCATTTT; CDR3: CASSYEGTGNQPQHF
size: NA; V: TRBV7-9; D: NA; J: TRBJ2-3; DNA: TGTGCCAGCAGCTCCGCCCGGGGCGTCAGCACAGATACGCAGTATTTT; CDR3: CASSSARGVSTDTQYF
size: NA; V: TRBV7-9; D: NA; J: TRBJ1-6; DNA: TGTGCCAGCAGCCCGCAACTTAATTCACCCCTCCACTTT; CDR3: CASSPQLNSPLHF
size: few; V: TRBV5-4; D: NA; J: TRBJ2-7; DNA: TGTGCCAGCAGCGCGGGACGCTACGAGCAGTACTTC; CDR3: CASSAGRYEQYF
size: NA; V: TRBV7-2; D: NA; J: TRBJ1-2; DNA: TGTGCCAGCAGCTTTTTGAGGAACTATGGCTACACCTTC; CDR3: CASSFLRNYGYTF
size: NA; V: TRBV6-5; D: NA; J: TRBJ1-3; DNA: TGTGCCAGCAGTTACGACGGGACGGACTCTGGAAACACCATATATTTT; CDR3: CASSYDGTDSGNTIYF
size: NA; V: TRBV6-5; D: NA; J: TRBJ2-1; DNA: TGTGCCAGCAGTTTGGCTGAGTCCAATGAGCAGTTCTTC; CDR3: CASSLAESNEQFF
size: NA; V: TRBV7-2; D: NA; J: TRBJ1-4; DNA: TGTGCCAGCAGCTTAGCAGGGGCAGGATCTGAAAAACTGTTTTTT; CDR3: CASSLAGAGSEKLFF
size: NA; V: TRBV27; D: NA; J: TRBJ1-1; DNA: TGTGCCAGCAGCCCAAGGGCGGGGGGCGGTAGGGCTTTCTTT; CDR3: CASSPRAGGGRAFF
size: NA; V: TRBV6-1; D: TRBD1; J: TRBJ2-7; DNA: TGTGCCAGCAGTGAAGTTCAGGACAGGGATGGCGAGCAGTACTTC; CDR3: CASSEVQDRDGEQYF
size: NA; V: TRBV29-1; D: NA; J: TRBJ2-5; DNA: TGCAGCGCTGGGGGTAGGGAGAGGCGGAAAGAGACCCAGTACTTC; CDR3: CSAGGRERRKETQYF
size: NA; V: TRBV29-1; D: NA; J: TRBJ1-1; DNA: TGCAGCGTTGAATACGGGCCGGTAGCTTTCTTT; CDR3: CSVEYGPVAFF
size: NA; V: TRBV28; D: TRBD1; J: TRBJ1-2; DNA: TGTGCCAGCAGTAACAGACAGGGTGGCTACACCTTC; CDR3: CASSNRQGGYTF
size: NA; V: TRBV4-1; D: NA; J: TRBJ1-2; DNA: TGCGCCAGCAGCCAAGATCCTACCCGGGGGGCCTATGGCTACACCTTC; CDR3: CASSQDPTRGAYGYTF
size: NA; V: TRBV28; D: NA; J: TRBJ2-7; DNA: TGTGCCAGCAGTTTACTACTAGCCGACGAGCAGTACTTC; CDR3: CASSLLLADEQYF
size: few; V: TRBV14; D: TRBD2; J: TRBJ2-1; DNA: TGTGCCAGCAGCCAAGGTCAAGCGGGAAAGGGTGAGCAGTTCTTC; CDR3: CASSQGQAGKGEQFF
size: NA; V: TRBV6-5; D: TRBD1; J: TRBJ2-7; DNA: TGTGCCAGCAGTTACTCCCCGCGGACAGGGGGCGACGAGCAGTACTTC; CDR3: CASSYSPRTGGDEQYF
size: NA; V: TRBV4-2; D: NA; J: TRBJ2-3; DNA: TGTGCCAGCAGCCACCTCGGAACGGATACGCAGTATTTT; CDR3: CASSHLGTDTQYF
size: NA; V: TRBV4-3; D: TRBD2; J: TRBJ2-5; DNA: TGCGCCAGCAGCCCGACTAGCGGACTCCTGGAGACCCAGTACTTC; CDR3: CASSPTSGLLETQYF
size: NA; V: TRBV27; D: NA; J: TRBJ2-3; DNA: TGTGCCAGCAGTTTACGAACCGGGAGAGCAGATACGCAGTATTTT; CDR3: CASSLRTGRADTQYF
size: NA; V: TRBV7-7; D: NA; J: TRBJ1-1; DNA: TGTGCCAGCAGCTTAGCTGCAGGCAACACTGAAGCTTTCTTT; CDR3: CASSLAAGNTEAFF
size: NA; V: TRBV19; D: NA; J: TRBJ2-2; DNA: TGTGCCAGTAGTATAGAGACCGAATGCACCGGGGAGCTGTTTTTT; CDR3: CASSIETECTGELFF